This T cell receptor beta chain was sequenced for a study of prognosis after radiotherapy for stage I lung cancer. With two-round multiplex PCR, TCR beta CDR3 sequences were amplified from genomic DNA. For every TRBV and TRBJ gene, a specific primer was used in first-round PCR. From the multiplex PCR reads, TCRdb called clonotypes with MiXCR, one entry per CDR3 protein. The table includes roughly 23,000 distinct CDR3 sequences, around 46% detected once. As for this clonotype: Its antigen is not identified. A much larger clone differs from this one at a single base, so this may be a read error.

Study findings and constraints: Unique TCR clones declined after stereotactic body radiation therapy, from a median around 9,500 to 6,500.

CDR3 length: 14 residues. The sequenced sample was PBMCs, obtained before or after stereotactic body radiation therapy (not recorded which). The genes are TRBV6-7 and TRBJ2-2; D is possibly TRBD1 or TRBD2 (6 bases each). TRBV6-7 has ORF status, its function being uncertain. The clonotype originates from a donor aged 50 or older with non-small cell lung cancer. CDR3 nucleotides: TGTGCCACCAGTGTTCGGGGGCAGGCCGGGGGGCTGTTTTTT. Translated, it gives CATSVRGQAGGLFF.